In its sample, the clone carrying this T cell receptor (beta chain) was seen many times. Its specificity is not known. The source of the sample is a study of identical twins. General study findings and limits: The more abundant beta clonotypes in cord blood had fewer insertions, and memory repertoires did not show this.

The CDR3 covers 13 residues. Germline V lookup: CDR1 SGHTA, CDR2 FQGNSA. The V end lost 2 bases, the J end lost 6 bases, and 7 bases lay between the germline ends. A universal primer site came from template switching; cDNA carried unique molecular identifiers. TCRdb re-derived calls from the 5' RACE reads in MiXCR, one entry per CDR3 protein. Counted here are 350,000 to 600,000 distinct CDR3 sequences, more than 13% occurring once; the ten biggest clones make up around 0.57%. This same sample was also taken into another study, of yellow fever vaccine responses in identical twins. From that report: Twins' vaccine T cell responses reportedly seemed partly convergent and partly personalized.

The chain is built from TRBV7-2 and TRBJ2-2; D uncertain. The clonotype was recovered from a woman aged 18-29 years in good health. Sequenced material: CD4+ T cells sorted from blood. As DNA, the CDR3 is TGTGCCAGCAGCTTACGTGTTGCCGGGGAGCTGTTTTTT. Protein: CASSLRVAGELFF.